Listed here is a single T cell receptor (beta chain). Investigators profiled TCR beta VDJ and CDR3 from genomic DNA template. Each CDR3 protein is one row after TCRdb ran MiXCR on the reads. The sample lists 250,000 to 300,000 distinct CDR3 sequences, approximately 55% occurring once. V shed 6 bases and J shed 7 bases, with 10 bases lying between them. CDR3 length equals 13 residues. This specimen comes from a study of CD8+CD57+ T cells in acquired aplastic anemia. Sequences were obtained from sorted CD4+, CD8+, or CD8+CD57+ T cells (not recorded which) from PBMCs. This rearrangement joins TRBV12-3 or TRBV12-4 to TRBJ1-6; D perhaps matches TRBD1 (5 bases). This receptor was identified in a human donor with severe aplastic anemia or a healthy control (not recorded which). The CDR3 DNA reads TGTGCCAGCAGGTACCCAGGGAATTCACCCCTCCACTTT. This sequence encodes CASRYPGNSPLHF.